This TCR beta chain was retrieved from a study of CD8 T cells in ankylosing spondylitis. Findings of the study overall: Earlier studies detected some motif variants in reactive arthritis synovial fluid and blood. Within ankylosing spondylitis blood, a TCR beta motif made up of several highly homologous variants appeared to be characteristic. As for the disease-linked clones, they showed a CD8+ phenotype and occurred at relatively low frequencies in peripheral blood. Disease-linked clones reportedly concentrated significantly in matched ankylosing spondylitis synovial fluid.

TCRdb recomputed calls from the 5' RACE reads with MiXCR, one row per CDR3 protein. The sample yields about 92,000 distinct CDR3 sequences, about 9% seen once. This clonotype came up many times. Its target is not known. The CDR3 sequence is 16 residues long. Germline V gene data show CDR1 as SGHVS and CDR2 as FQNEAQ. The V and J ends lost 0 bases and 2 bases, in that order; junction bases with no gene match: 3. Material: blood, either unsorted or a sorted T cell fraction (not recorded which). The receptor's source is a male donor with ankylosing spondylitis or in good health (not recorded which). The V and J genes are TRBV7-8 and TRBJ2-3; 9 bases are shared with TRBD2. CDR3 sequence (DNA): TGTGCCAGCAGCTTAGCTCCTAGCGGGAACACAGATACGCAGTATTTT. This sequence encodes CASSLAPSGNTDTQYF.